Listed below are T cell receptor beta chains from one sample, sequenced in a study of blood T cell repertoires in COVID-19. Some clones are missing from TCRdb's copy, which holds only in-frame ones; the method was immunoSEQ multiplex PCR. The table shows about 210,000 clones, with around nine tenths occurring only once. The source material was peripheral blood. The source is a man in his sixties who had recovered from COVID-19. Each CDR3 is given with its conserved first and last residue. D genes are given only for firm matches. Clone sizes are given selectively: once, few, many, or a class where the clone is expanded.

. . TRBJ2-7 TRBV29-1 TGCAGCATAGGCAAGGGGGTGACCTACGAGCAGTACTTC CSIGKGVTYEQYF
. . TRBJ2-1 TRBV25-1 TGTGCCAGCAGTGAATCCGGTGAGCAGTTCTTC CASSESGEQFF
. . TRBJ1-2 TRBV3-1/TRBV3-2 TGTGCCAGCAGCCAACCCCCCATCAACTATGGCTACACCTTC CASSQPPINYGYTF
. . TRBJ2-5 TRBV28 TGTGCCAGCAGTTTAAGAAGGGGCGGACAAGAGACCCAGTACTTC CASSLRRGGQETQYF
few . TRBJ1-2 TRBV2 TGTGCCAGCAGTGATCTCCAGATCCTAGCGGCTGGCTACACCTTC CASSDLQILAAGYTF
. . TRBJ1-1 TRBV7-8 TGTGCCAGCAGCCTAAACAGGATCAGTGAAGCTTTCTTT CASSLNRISEAFF
. TRBD1 TRBJ2-5 TRBV19 TGTGCCAGTAGCACAGGGGGCGCGGAGACCCAGTACTTC CASSTGGAETQYF
. . TRBJ2-3 TRBV29-1 TGCAGCGCCACGGGACTCAGCACAGATACGCAGTATTTT CSATGLSTDTQYF
. TRBD1 TRBJ1-1 TRBV7-7 TGTGCCAGCAGCTTAGACAGGGGCACTGAAGCTTTCTTT CASSLDRGTEAFF
. TRBD2 TRBJ2-2 TRBV4-1 TGCGCCAGCAGCCAAGGGAGCGGGAGGGCCTCCGGGGAGCTGTTTTTT CASSQGSGRASGELFF
. TRBD2 TRBJ2-7 TRBV28 TGTGCCAGCAGTTCGGGGACTATAGGCTCCTACGAGCAGTACTTC CASSSGTIGSYEQYF
few TRBD1 TRBJ1-6 TRBV5-1 TGCGCCAGCAGCTCGGGACAGCCGAGCTCCTATAATTCACCCCTCCACTTT CASSSGQPSSYNSPLHF
. TRBD2 TRBJ2-1 TRBV5-1 TGCGCCAGCAGCTTGGTTGGGCGGGGGGAAGGTGAGCAGTTCTTC CASSLVGRGEGEQFF
. . TRBJ2-5 TRBV5-1 TGCGCCAGCAGCTTGGGGGGCGGACTATTGGAGACCCAGTACTTC CASSLGGGLLETQYF
few . TRBJ1-5 TRBV10-3 TGTGCCATCAGGGTGGAGGGCAATCAGCCCCAGCATTTT CAIRVEGNQPQHF
once . TRBJ2-2 TRBV9 TGTGCCAGCAGCACCCCTAGCCCCGGACGGGAGCTGTTTTTT CASSTPSPGRELFF
. . TRBJ2-1 TRBV27 TGTGCCAGCAGTTTTCTGGCGGGGACTTACAATGAGCAGTTCTTC CASSFLAGTYNEQFF
. . TRBJ1-1 TRBV7-3 TGTGCCAGCAGCTTGACAGGCCCTCTGAACACTGAAGCTTTCTTT CASSLTGPLNTEAFF
. TRBD1 TRBJ1-1 TRBV28 TGTGCCAGCCGGACAGGGGGCACTGAAGCTTTCTTT CASRTGGTEAFF
. . TRBJ1-5 TRBV11-2 TGTGCCAGCAGCCCTAACGTCTTGAATCAGCCCCAGCATTTT CASSPNVLNQPQHF
. . TRBJ1-1 TRBV7-9 TGTGCCAGCACGGGACGGGGGAACACTGAAGCTTTCTTT CASTGRGNTEAFF
once TRBD1 TRBJ1-2 TRBV28 TGTGCCAGCAGTAGACCGGACAGGGCAAGTGGCTACACCTTC CASSRPDRASGYTF
. . TRBJ2-3 TRBV28 TGTGCCAGCAGTTCGGGCACAGATACGCAGTATTTT CASSSGTDTQYF
. TRBD1 TRBJ2-3 TRBV19 TGTGCCAGTAGTGACAGGGGGAAGGGAGATACGCAGTATTTT CASSDRGKGDTQYF
. TRBD1 TRBJ1-5 TRBV6-5 TGTGCCAGCAGACCTTCAGGGGGTCAGCCCCAGCATTTT CASRPSGGQPQHF
once TRBD1 TRBJ1-1 TRBV7-3 TGTGCCAGCAGCTTAAGGGCCGGGACAGTGAACACTGAAGCTTTCTTT CASSLRAGTVNTEAFF
. TRBD1 TRBJ2-5 TRBV5-4 TGTGCCAGCAGCTTGGGAGGGACAGGAGGGCAAGAGACCCAGTACTTC CASSLGGTGGQETQYF
once . TRBJ1-3 TRBV11-2 TGTGCCACCGGGGGTCAGGCTGGAAACACCATATATTTT CATGGQAGNTIYF
. . TRBJ1-5 TRBV30 TGTGCCGGGGGGGCAGATGAAGATCAGCCCCAGCATTTT CAGGADEDQPQHF
once TRBD1 TRBJ2-1 TRBV7-3 TGTGCCAGCAGCCCCCCGGGACAGGGGGGCAATGAGCAGTTCTTC CASSPPGQGGNEQFF
few . TRBJ2-1 TRBV6-5 TGTGCCAGCAGCAAGACTAGGGCGACCTACAATGAGCAGTTCTTC CASSKTRATYNEQFF
. TRBD1 TRBJ1-2 TRBV7-9 TGTGCCAGCAGCTTAGGTGTGGACGACAGGGCCGGTGGCTACACCTTC CASSLGVDDRAGGYTF
. TRBD1 TRBJ2-1 TRBV24-1 TGTGCCACCAGTGATCCAGGACAGGGTGGCAATGAGCAGTTCTTC CATSDPGQGGNEQFF
once TRBD2 TRBJ2-1 TRBV10-3 TGTGCCATCAGCCTCCTTGCGGGGGCCTACAATGAGCAGTTCTTC CAISLLAGAYNEQFF
once . TRBJ2-3 TRBV7-3 TGTGCCAGCAGCGGCGGGCCAACAGATACGCAGTATTTT CASSGGPTDTQYF
. . TRBJ1-4 TRBV15 TGTGCCACCAGCAGAGATAGTAGGCAGGGTTGGGAAAAACTGTTTTTT CATSRDSRQGWEKLFF
once . TRBJ2-1 TRBV24-1 TGTGCCACCAGGAGCTCCTACAATGAGCAGTTCTTC CATRSSYNEQFF
once . TRBJ1-2 TRBV9 TGTGCCAGCAGCGTAGAGGGAGACCTCTATGGCTACACCTTC CASSVEGDLYGYTF
. . TRBJ1-5 TRBV7-3 TGTGCCAGCAGCTTATCCCGTAATCAGCCCCAGCATTTT CASSLSRNQPQHF
. TRBD1 TRBJ2-5 TRBV7-6 TGTGCCAGCAGCCAGGGGGTGGGACAGGGGGAGACCCAGTACTTC CASSQGVGQGETQYF
. . TRBJ2-7 TRBV27 TGTGCCAGCAGTTCCCGCTACGAGCAGTACTTC CASSSRYEQYF
. . TRBJ1-6 TRBV30 TGTGCCTGGGCAGACAGCAATAATTCACCCCTCCACTTT CAWADSNNSPLHF
once TRBD1 TRBJ2-4 TRBV4-3 TGCGCCAGCAGCCGATCGGGACAGAGGGACATTCAGTACTTC CASSRSGQRDIQYF
. . TRBJ1-1 TRBV29-1 TGCAGCGTTAAGGGGTCACAACAGACTGAAGCTTTCTTT CSVKGSQQTEAFF
. . TRBJ2-1 TRBV24-1 TGTGCCACCAGTAAGATCCAGGACAATGAGCAGTTCTTC CATSKIQDNEQFF
. TRBD2 TRBJ2-3 TRBV7-2 TGTGCCAGCAGATCTAGCGGGGTGACAGATACGCAGTATTTT CASRSSGVTDTQYF
. TRBD1 TRBJ1-1 TRBV19 TGTGCCAGTAGTTCTGACAGGGGGACTGAAGCTTTCTTT CASSSDRGTEAFF
. TRBD2 TRBJ2-1 TRBV9 TGTGCCAGCAGCGTAGCGGTAGCGGGGCCCGCAATGGCGGGCTCCTACAATGAGCAGTTCTTC CASSVAVAGPAMAGSYNEQFF
. . TRBJ2-1 TRBV6-5 TGTGCCAGCAGGCCACAAGAAAACAATGAGCAGTTCTTC CASRPQENNEQFF
once TRBD2 TRBJ2-1 TRBV9 TGTGCCAGCAGTGACCAGACTAGCGGTGGGAATGAGCAGTTCTTC CASSDQTSGGNEQFF
. . TRBJ1-6 TRBV5-4 TGTGCCAGCAGCTTGGCCCAGGAGGGGAGCTCCTATAATTCACCCCTCCACTTT CASSLAQEGSSYNSPLHF
. . TRBJ2-7 TRBV27 TGTGCCAGCAGTTCAACCCGGACAGGAGGGGCGGGAGAGCAGTACTTC CASSSTRTGGAGEQYF
. . TRBJ1-2 TRBV5-6 TGTGCCAGCAGCCGAGGGGAGGACTATGGCTACACCTTC CASSRGEDYGYTF
. . TRBJ1-4 TRBV5-1 TGCGCCAGCAGCTCCCGGGTTTCAACTGAGGAAAAACTGTTTTTT CASSSRVSTEEKLFF
. TRBD2 TRBJ2-2 TRBV13 TGTGCCAGCAGCAGCCGGACTAGCGGGAGCGACACCGGGGAGCTGTTTTTT CASSSRTSGSDTGELFF
. TRBD1 TRBJ2-7 TRBV7-9 TGTGCCAGCAGCTTCAGACAGGGTGGGGCTAAGAGCTACGAGCAGTACTTC CASSFRQGGAKSYEQYF
. . TRBJ2-7 TRBV30 TGTGCCTGGAGTAGAAAGGGAGGTTACGAGCAGTACTTC CAWSRKGGYEQYF